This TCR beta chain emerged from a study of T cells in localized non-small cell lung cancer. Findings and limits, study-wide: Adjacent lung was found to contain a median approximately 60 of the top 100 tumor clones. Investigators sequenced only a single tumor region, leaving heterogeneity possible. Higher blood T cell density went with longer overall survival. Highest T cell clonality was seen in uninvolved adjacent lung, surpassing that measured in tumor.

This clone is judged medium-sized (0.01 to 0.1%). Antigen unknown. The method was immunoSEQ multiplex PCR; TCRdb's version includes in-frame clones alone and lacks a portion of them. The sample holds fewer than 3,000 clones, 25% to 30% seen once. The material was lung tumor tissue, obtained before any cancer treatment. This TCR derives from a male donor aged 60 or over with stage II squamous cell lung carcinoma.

The CDR3 here is CASSLIGLTHEQYF. The CDR3 DNA reads as TGTGCCAGCAGCTTGATCGGGCTTACCCACGAGCAGTACTTC. The rearrangement uses TRBV11-3 and TRBJ2-7; D gene unclear. Trimming left V 3 bases short and J 5 bases short, with 14 bases between. CDR3 length: 14 residues. Germline V lookup: CDR1 SGHNT, CDR2 YENEEA.